The T cell receptor (beta chain) described here comes from a study of T cell repertoires in ileal Crohn's disease. For the study at large: Postoperative therapy was given to about half: some eleven thiopurines, around 20 anti-TNF agents.

The CDR3 consists of 15 residues. V was pared by 6 bases and J by 0 bases, with 14 bases between. From germline, CDR1 is MDHEN and CDR2 SYDVKM. Study-level findings and limits: Every patient over 26.8% clonality showed endoscopic recurrence.

Method: immunoSEQ multiplex PCR; TCRdb's copy keeps in-frame clones and lacks some. The repertoire includes 5,500 to 9,000 clones, around three quarters of them detected once, and 15% to 20% sits in the top ten. On this clone: What it binds is unknown.

The gene calls are TRBV28 and TRBJ1-2; TRBD1 might be the D (5 bases). The receptor's source is an adult with Crohn's disease. Material for sequencing was ileal tissue. CDR3 sequence reads: CASRPMGQSNYGYTF. DNA for the CDR3: TGTGCCAGCAGACCCATGGGGCAATCTAACTATGGCTACACCTTC.